This entry lists 6 T cell receptor beta chains sequenced from one sample in a study of identical twins. TCRdb re-derived calls from the 5' RACE reads in MiXCR, one entry per CDR3 protein. The sample shows 700,000 or so distinct CDR3 sequences, 21% of them seen only once. These sequences were also reported in another study, on T cells expressing NK-cell markers.

Material for sequencing was PBMCs. The receptors shown here come from a woman between 18 and 30 years old in good health.

This chain links TRBV20-1 with TRBJ2-4; D is undetermined. The CDR3 has 12 residues. Trimming stripped 6 bases from V and 7 bases from J, with 13 bases between. The V gene's germline CDR1 is DFQATT and CDR2 SNEGSKA (reference sequence). The CDR3 protein is CSAFWSGNIQYF. The CDR3 DNA follows: TGCAGTGCCTTCTGGTCCGGGAACATTCAGTACTTC.

This chain joins TRBV5-8 and TRBJ2-2; D might be TRBD2 (5 bases). Germline CDR1 and CDR2: SGHTS and YDEGEE. With 1 base removed from V and 6 bases from J, the gap between germline ends came to 13 bases. This CDR3 has 15 residues. In nucleotides, the CDR3 is TGTGCCAGCAGCTTGCACCCAGCGGCCGCCGGGGAGCTGTTTTTT. It yields the protein CASSLHPAAAGELFF.

This clonotype was seen only a few times. This chain joins TRBV3-1 and TRBJ2-5; the D is unclear. CDR3 size: 16 residues. With 1 base removed from V and 5 bases from J, the gap between germline ends came to 17 bases. Germline V lookup: CDR1 LGHDT, CDR2 YNNKEL (reference sequence). CDR3 DNA: TGTGCCAGCAGCCAAGTCATTGGAGAAGTTGCGGAGACCCAGTACTTC. It specifies CASSQVIGEVAETQYF.

The chain joins TRBV7-3 to TRBJ2-3; TRBD2 might be the D (5 bases). Trimming stripped 1 base from V and 0 bases from J, with 14 bases between. This CDR3 has 17 residues. Germline V gene data show CDR1 as SGHTA and CDR2 as FQGTGA. CDR3 bases: TGTGCCAGCAGCTTAATGAGCGGTCTTACTAGCACAGATACGCAGTATTTT. Its protein product is CASSLMSGLTSTDTQYF. Supplemented by reference TRBV7-3 and TRBJ2-3, the full variable domain reads GAGVSQTPSNKVTEKGKYVELRCDPISGHTALYWYRQSLGQGPEFLIYFQGTGAADDSGLPNDRFFAVRPEGSVSTLKIQRTERGDSAVYLCASSLMSGLTSTDTQYFGPGTRLTVL.

This clonotype was recorded a few times. The chain is built from TRBV10-1 and TRBJ2-3, with 10 bases lining up with TRBD2. V shed 0 bases, J shed 3 bases, and the junction held 6 bases outside the gene matches. The CDR3 runs 17 residues. The germline CDR1 and CDR2 sequences are WNHNN and SYGVQD (reference sequence). CDR3 bases: TGCGCCAGCAGTGAGTCGAAACTAGCGGGAATTACAGATACGCAGTATTTT. Amino acid sequence: CASSESKLAGITDTQYF.

This clonotype turned up a few times. The chain is built from TRBV2 and TRBJ1-2; 11 positions match TRBD1. V lost 0 bases, J lost 7 bases, and 7 bases stayed unmatched. The CDR3 spans 16 residues. Germline V CDR1 and CDR2: SNHLY, FYNNEI. CDR3: CASSEAVGQGAGGYTF. The CDR3 region has the DNA TGTGCCAGCAGTGAAGCAGTCGGACAGGGGGCAGGTGGCTACACCTTC.